The 8 T cell receptor beta chains given below trace back to one sample, sequenced in a study of cytomegalovirus exposure and HLA in healthy donors. PCR primers comprised 60 Vbeta and 13 Jbeta primers. The repertoire was sequenced with immunoSEQ multiplex PCR; TCRdb's copy has only in-frame clones and lacks some. Counted here are 90,000 to 100,000 clones, roughly 70% occurring once; the ten biggest clones make up 1.8%. The sequencing input was PBMCs. These receptors were obtained from a male donor in good health and CMV-seronegative.

V gene TRBV18 combines with J gene TRBJ2-1, with D perhaps matching TRBD2 (7 bases). This CDR3 region has 15 residues. The ends were cut back, 4 bases at V and 4 bases at J, with 14 bases in the middle. Looked up from germline, CDR1 is KGHSH and CDR2 is LQKENI. Here the CDR3 reads CASSRGGAGYNEQFF. The CDR3 bases are TGTGCCAGCTCACGAGGGGGGGCCGGGTACAATGAGCAGTTCTTC. The full variable domain, with the rest looked up from reference TRBV18 and TRBJ2-1, is NAGVMQNPRHLVRRRGQEARLRCSPMKGHSHVYWYRQLPEEGLKFMVYLQKENIIDESGMPKERFSAEFPKEGPSILRIQQVVRGDSAAYFCASSRGGAGYNEQFFGPGTRLTVL.

V gene TRBV29-1 combines with J gene TRBJ2-7; TRBD2 matches 14 bases. The CDR3 loop spans 17 amino acids. Germline assignment: CDR1 SQVTM and CDR2 ANQGSEA. Germline trimming cut 5 bases from V and 4 bases from J; bases unmatched to any gene: 13. In nucleotides, the CDR3 is TGCAGCGTTCAGGGGACTAGCGGGAGATTGGGAGCTTACGAGCAGTACTTC. Translated: CSVQGTSGRLGAYEQYF.

The CDR3 spells CASSWGQGHEQYF. The CDR3 nucleotides are TGTGCCAGCAGCTGGGGACAGGGGCACGAGCAGTACTTC. The J gene is TRBJ2-7, the V gene TRBV5-6; TRBD1 matches 10 bases. CDR3 size: 13 residues. Germline values: CDR1 SGHDT, CDR2 YYEEEE. The trim removed 3 bases at V and 5 bases at J, leaving 2 bases unmatched.

CDR3 residues: CASSFQPRTSAVDTQYF. CDR3 in DNA: TGTGCCAGCAGCTTTCAGCCTAGGACTAGCGCAGTAGATACGCAGTATTTT. This chain links TRBV7-9 with TRBJ2-3; 9 positions agree with TRBD2. Germline V lookup: CDR1 SEHNR, CDR2 FQNEAQ (reference sequence). The CDR3 spans 17 residues. V shed 3 bases, J shed 5 bases, and the junction held 12 bases outside the gene matches.

This rearrangement joins TRBV7-3 to TRBJ2-1, with D possibly TRBD2 on 6 matching bases. The CDR3 loop spans 14 amino acids. The germline V gene encodes CDR1 SGHTA and CDR2 FQGTGA. Trimming pared 6 bases from V and 4 bases from J, leaving 13 bases between. CDR3 protein: CASSYPGVYNEQFF. The CDR3 region has the DNA TGTGCCAGCAGTTACCCGGGAGTGTACAATGAGCAGTTCTTC.

J is TRBJ1-3 and V is TRBV29-1, with D possibly being TRBD1 (6 bases). V lost 6 bases and J 8 bases, leaving 23 bases between the germline ends. CDR3 size: 15 residues. Germline V gives CDR1 SQVTM, CDR2 ANQGSEA. The CDR3 spells CSVAPTGTNVDTIYF. DNA for the CDR3: TGCAGCGTGGCTCCTACCGGGACAAATGTAGACACCATATATTTT.

The V and J genes are TRBV4-2 and TRBJ2-7; 9 bases are a match to TRBD2. Germline V gene lookup returns CDR1 LGHNA and CDR2 YNFKEQ. The CDR3 runs 14 residues. Trimming took 1 base from V and 3 from J; bases not matched to a gene: 1. The CDR3: CASSQGLADYEQYF. Here the CDR3 DNA reads TGTGCCAGCAGCCAAGGACTAGCGGACTACGAGCAGTACTTC.

The chain combines TRBV28 with TRBJ2-7; 7 bases match TRBD1. Germline V gene sequence: CDR1 MDHEN, CDR2 SYDVKM. The CDR3 consists of 19 residues. Trimming cost V 6 bases and J 2 bases; bases outside gene matches: 22. The CDR3 nucleotides are TGTGCCAGCAGACGCGACAGGGTGCGACCCTATTCGAGGACCTACGAGCAGTACTTC. Its protein is CASRRDRVRPYSRTYEQYF.